This T cell receptor (beta chain) is drawn from a study of cytomegalovirus exposure and HLA in healthy donors. Study observations and caveats: A later analysis showed TCR association rates differing by HLA locus, peaking at DRB1 and lowest at HLA-C. Most of the CMV-associated TCR beta chains (in a later analysis) appeared to be HLA-restricted. Altogether, 150 to 200 TCR beta chains were recorded as cytomegalovirus-associated.

Regarding this clone: Its antigen remains unknown.

Primers: 60 Vbeta forward and 13 Jbeta reverse. In the original workflow: Among the unique TCR beta chains that a later analysis counted, about 81 million in all, about 10 million were shared. Profiling relied on immunoSEQ multiplex PCR, and the TCRdb table lists in-frame clones only, not all of them. That table furnishes V, J and clone size, whereas the DNA furnished D and trimming. In the table there are about 150,000 clones, over 60% of which are singletons. The source is a woman aged 40 to 49 in good health and CMV-seronegative. Material: PBMCs.

The CDR3 DNA follows: TGTGCCAGCAGCGTAGACAGCGGGGGAAATGAGCAGTTCTTC. This sequence encodes CASSVDSGGNEQFF. The V and J genes are TRBV9 and TRBJ2-1; TRBD2 agrees at 8 bases. V lost 0 bases and J lost 7; bases outside the gene matches: 3. The CDR3 is made up of 14 amino acids. The germline gives CDR1 SGDLS, CDR2 YYNGEE. The variable domain in full, completed from reference TRBV9 and TRBJ2-1, reads DSGVTQTPKHLITATGQRVTLRCSPRSGDLSVYWYQQSLDQGLQFLIQYYNGEERAKGNILERFSAQQFPDLHSELNLSSLELGDSALYFCASSVDSGGNEQFFGPGTRLTVL.